Each of the 15 T cell receptor beta chains below was sequenced from the same sample in a study of shared clonotypes between healthy human individuals. The naive CD8 population came from CD45RO-negative cells selected for CCR7, without terminally differentiated effector memory CD45RA+ cells. Only in-frame clones appear in the TCRdb table, and some are missing; sequencing was by immunoSEQ multiplex PCR. The sample lists roughly 2.1 million clones, more than 85% occurring once. Sequencing was carried out using naive CD8+ T cells from PBMCs. The receptors here all came from a man aged 18-30 years in good health. Some clones in this sample may be carry-over from other donors' samples.

The chain links TRBV7-8 to TRBJ2-3; no clear D gene. V was clipped by 5 bases and J by 2 bases, with 11 bases between them. From germline, CDR1 is SGHVS and CDR2 FQNEAQ. The CDR3 loop spans 14 amino acids. The CDR3 here is CASSEDENTDTQYF. DNA of the CDR3: TGTGCCAGCAGCGAAGATGAGAACACAGATACGCAGTATTTT. Combining the CDR3 with reference TRBV7-8 and TRBJ2-3 gives the whole variable domain GAGVSQSPRYKVAKRGQDVALRCDPISGHVSLFWYQQALGQGPEFLTYFQNEAQLDKSGLPSDRFFAERPEGSVSTLKIQRTQQEDSAVYLCASSEDENTDTQYFGPGTRLTVL.

The chain is built from TRBV5-6 and TRBJ1-1, with D possibly TRBD1 on 5 matching bases. From germline, CDR1 is SGHDT and CDR2 YYEEEE. The length of the CDR3 is 15 residues. The germline V and J ends were trimmed by 2 bases and 2 bases, with 13 bases remaining between them. CDR3 sequence (DNA): TGTGCCAGCAGCTTAGTACAGGAGGAAAACACTGAAGCTTTCTTT. Its translation is CASSLVQEENTEAFF.

The chain uses TRBV4-3 and TRBJ2-5, with D tentatively TRBD1 or TRBD2 (5 bases each). V lost 4 bases and J 9 bases, leaving 21 bases between the germline ends. The CDR3 totals 15 residues. Germline V gives CDR1 LGHNA, CDR2 YSLEER. CDR3 amino acids: CASSPGTSAMGAQYF. The CDR3 DNA reads as TGCGCCAGCAGCCCGGGGACGTCCGCGATGGGGGCCCAGTACTTC.

The V call is TRBV27, the J call TRBJ2-7; a weak D match, TRBD2 (5 bases). There are 14 residues in the CDR3. Germline assignment: CDR1 MNHEY and CDR2 SMNVEV (reference sequence). The V end lost 5 bases, the J end lost 12 bases, and 23 bases lay between the germline ends. Here the CDR3 DNA reads TGTGCCAGCAGTCCCTACCCCGGGGAGTTGGTTCCGTACTTC. Translated, it gives CASSPYPGELVPYF.

This chain joins TRBV9 and TRBJ2-2, with D maybe TRBD2 (6 bases). Trimming removed 4 bases at V and 0 bases at J, with 13 bases between. The CDR3 spans 16 residues. Germline CDR1 is SGDLS and CDR2 is YYNGEE. The CDR3 reads CASSPHAGTNTGELFF. The CDR3 DNA reads as TGTGCCAGCAGCCCCCATGCGGGAACGAACACCGGGGAGCTGTTTTTT.

The J gene is TRBJ2-7, the V gene TRBV15; the match to TRBD2 covers 11 bases. With 6 bases clipped from V and 2 bases from J, the junction kept 6 bases outside the gene matches. Germline CDR1 is LNHNV and CDR2 is YYDKDF (reference sequence). The CDR3 sequence is 15 residues long. CDR3 loop: CATSPGTSGTYEQYF. The CDR3 DNA is TGTGCCACCAGTCCCGGGACTAGCGGAACCTACGAGCAGTACTTC.

The chain combines TRBV2 with TRBJ2-7; 10 bases line up with TRBD2. Trimming took 4 bases from V and 0 from J; bases not matched to a gene: 6. This CDR3 comprises 16 residues. Looked up from germline, CDR1 is SNHLY and CDR2 is FYNNEI. The CDR3 DNA reads TGTGCCAGCAGTGGAAGCGGGAGGGCTTTCTCCTACGAGCAGTACTTC. Translated: CASSGSGRAFSYEQYF.

The chain joins TRBV30 to TRBJ1-1, with D possibly TRBD1 on 5 matching bases. Germline-derived CDR1 and CDR2 are GTSNPN and SVGIG (reference sequence). The CDR3 spans 12 residues. V gave up 7 bases and J gave up 3 bases, with 12 bases separating them. CDR3 residues: CAYTQGDTEAFF. CDR3 DNA: TGTGCCTATACCCAGGGTGACACTGAAGCTTTCTTT.

In regard to this clone: An end of the junction differs from the germline gene, which may be a read error. The sample holds other DNA sequences that translate to the same CDR3. The CDR3 coding sequence is TGTGCCAGCAGTTTGCCGGGGACAGGGGTGAACACTGAGGCTTTCTTT. Translated: CASSLPGTGVNTEAFF. The rearrangement uses TRBV28 and TRBJ1-1, with 10 bases fitting TRBD1. Germline CDR1 and CDR2: MDHEN and SYDVKM. The CDR3 runs to 16 residues.

The chain is built from TRBV28 and TRBJ1-5; D perhaps matches TRBD1 (5 bases). This CDR3 is built from 16 residues. CDR1 is MDHEN, CDR2 SYDVKM, per germline. V shed 7 bases and J shed 0 bases, with 16 bases lying between them. The CDR3: CASKGRVGYSNQPQHF. Here the CDR3 DNA reads TGTGCCAGCAAGGGGAGGGTCGGGTATAGCAATCAGCCCCAGCATTTT.

This rearrangement joins TRBV5-1 to TRBJ1-2; D gene uncertain. V was trimmed by 3 bases and J by 8 bases, leaving 17 bases between them. CDR3 length equals 14 residues. Per germline, CDR1 SGHRS and CDR2 YFSETQ. The CDR3 is CASSSEEGFGGYTF. CDR3 bases: TGCGCCAGCAGCTCAGAGGAAGGGTTCGGAGGCTACACCTTC.

The V and J genes are TRBV19 and TRBJ1-5; TRBD1 aligns across 7 bases. Germline V gene sequence: CDR1 LNHDA, CDR2 SQIVND (reference sequence). The CDR3 is 16 residues long. V was clipped by 1 base and J by 2 bases; unmatched bases: 5. The CDR3 spells CASSIAGQEGNQPQHF. CDR3 DNA: TGTGCCAGTAGTATAGCCGGACAGGAAGGCAATCAGCCCCAGCATTTT.

This chain uses TRBV9 with TRBJ2-2; 9 nucleotides agree with TRBD2. The CDR3 runs 16 residues. From germline, CDR1 is SGDLS and CDR2 YYNGEE. V was pared by 1 base and J by 3 bases, with 4 bases of the junction left unmatched. The CDR3 here is CASSVTGLAYTGELFF. CDR3 nucleotide sequence: TGTGCCAGCAGCGTAACCGGACTAGCGTACACCGGGGAGCTGTTTTTT.

This chain uses TRBV29-1 with TRBJ1-1; D is possibly TRBD1 (5 bases). Trimming removed 8 bases at V and 4 bases at J, with 26 bases between. The CDR3 runs 16 residues. Germline V lookup: CDR1 SQVTM, CDR2 ANQGSEA. In DNA, the CDR3 is TGCAGCTCCCAAAACGGGGGGGGACCGTCGAGCACTGAAGCTTTCTTT. Its protein is CSSQNGGGPSSTEAFF.

As for this clone: One junction end disagrees with the germline gene, perhaps due to a read error. The chain carries TRBV6-1 and TRBJ1-4, with unresolved D. The CDR3 contains 11 residues. From germline, CDR1 is MNHNS and CDR2 SASEGT. The CDR3 is CTSRLGEKLFF. CDR3 sequence (DNA): TGTACCAGCAGGTTAGGGGAAAAACTGTTTTTT.